This TCR beta chain came from a study of shared clonotypes between healthy human individuals. Findings of the study overall: Incompleteness in sorted-subset sequencing, despite large depth, was shown by rarefaction. All-four-donor shared clonotypes had higher generation probabilities than non-shared clonotypes did. Since donors were few, the genetic and exposure-history diversity represented was limited.

Of note for this clone: Its antigen is still unknown.

This CDR3 has 15 amino acids. In germline, CDR1 is PRHDT, CDR2 FYEKMQ (reference sequence). V was trimmed by 10 bases and J by 0 bases, leaving 16 bases between them. Cells designated naive CD8 were CD45RO-negative and were positively selected for CCR7, with terminally differentiated effector memory CD45RA+ cells excluded. The assay used deep level. Repertoires were generated with immunoSEQ multiplex PCR, while TCRdb's copy carries only in-frame clones and drops some. In the table there are some 580,000 clones, roughly 98% of which are singletons. The specimen sequenced was naive CD8+ T cells sorted from blood. This TCR was recovered from a young man in good health. The rearrangement uses TRBV13 and TRBJ1-3; D is unclear. The chain's CDR3 is CANFMRASSGNTIYF. The CDR3 DNA follows: TGTGCCAACTTCATGAGGGCGAGCTCTGGAAACACCATATATTTT. The whole variable domain, remainder taken from reference TRBV13 and TRBJ1-3, is AAGVIQSPRHLIKEKRETATLKCYPIPRHDTVYWYQQGPGQDPQFLISFYEKMQSDKGSIPDRFSAQQFSDYHSELNMSSLELGDSALYFCANFMRASSGNTIYFGEGSWLTVV.